The entry below gives a single T cell receptor (beta chain) sequence along with its context. Its antigen is still unknown. Germline lookup yields CDR1 LNHDA and CDR2 SQIVND (reference sequence). The V end lost 5 bases, the J end lost 2 bases, and 16 bases lay between the germline ends. The CDR3 totals 15 residues. Clones were read by immunoSEQ multiplex PCR, and TCRdb kept only the in-frame ones, dropping some. The table has 4,000 or so clones, about 85% seen once; the top ten hold about an eighth. Time point given: neoterminal ileum biopsy at postoperative endoscopy, about 6 months after surgery. The record originates from a study of T cell repertoires in ileal Crohn's disease. Whole-study context: At surgery, roughly 35% of patients smoked, with median disease duration 7.9 years. Every patient was operated on for stricturing (about 60%) or penetrating (about 40%) complications. At postoperative colonoscopy, neoterminal ileum biopsies were taken as M6. Study-level results: Within the first postoperative year, endoscopy came at median approximately 6.9 months.

The chain combines TRBV19 with TRBJ2-7; D ambiguous. The receptor was derived from an adult with Crohn's disease. Sequencing input: ileal tissue. The CDR3 sequence: CASSASGYSTYEQYF. Written as DNA, the CDR3 is TGTGCCAGTAGTGCCTCCGGGTACTCAACCTACGAGCAGTACTTC.